The source of this T cell receptor beta chain is a study of blood T cell repertoires in COVID-19. The wider study: Acute and convalescent COVID-19 specimens originated in the United States, Italy and Spain. PBMCs, B-cell-depleted T cells, or T cells were the source of the cDNA or gDNA that made up the material.

V gave up 2 bases and J gave up 5 bases, with 10 bases separating them. Looked up from germline, CDR1 is SGHRS and CDR2 is YFSETQ. This CDR3 is built from 13 residues. In the authors' methods: Estimates of nucleated cell counts were drawn from the amplification of reference gene primers. Sequencing used immunoSEQ multiplex PCR; TCRdb keeps in-frame clones, though not all of them. The V and J calls and clone size were taken over from that table, and D and trimming were inferred from the DNA. This sample yields some 250,000 clones, of which around 82% are seen a single time; approximately 6% belongs to the top ten.

The chain links TRBV5-1 to TRBJ2-5; D not resolved. The sample was peripheral blood. This TCR derives from an elderly man with acute or convalescent COVID-19. DNA for the CDR3: TGCGCCAGCAGCTTATCCGTCCGGGAGACCCAGTACTTC. Translated: CASSLSVRETQYF.